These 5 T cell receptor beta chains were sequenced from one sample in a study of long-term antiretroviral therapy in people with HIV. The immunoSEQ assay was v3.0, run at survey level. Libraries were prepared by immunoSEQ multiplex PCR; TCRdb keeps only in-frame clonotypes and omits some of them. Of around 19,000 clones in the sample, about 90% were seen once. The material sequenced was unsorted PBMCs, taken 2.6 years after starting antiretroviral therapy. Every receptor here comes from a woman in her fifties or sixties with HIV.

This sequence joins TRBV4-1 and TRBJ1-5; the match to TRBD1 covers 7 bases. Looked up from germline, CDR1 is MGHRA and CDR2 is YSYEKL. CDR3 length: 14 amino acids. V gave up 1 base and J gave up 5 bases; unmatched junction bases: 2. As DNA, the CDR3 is TGCGCCAGCAGCCAAGGACAGGGAGATCAGCCCCAGCATTTT. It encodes CASSQGQGDQPQHF.

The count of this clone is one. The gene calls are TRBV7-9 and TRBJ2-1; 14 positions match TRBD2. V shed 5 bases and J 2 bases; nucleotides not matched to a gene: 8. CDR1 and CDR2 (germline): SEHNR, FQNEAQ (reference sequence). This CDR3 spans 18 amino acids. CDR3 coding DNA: TGTGCCAGCAGCATACCCGGGACTAGCGGGAGTGCCTACAATGAGCAGTTCTTC. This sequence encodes CASSIPGTSGSAYNEQFF.

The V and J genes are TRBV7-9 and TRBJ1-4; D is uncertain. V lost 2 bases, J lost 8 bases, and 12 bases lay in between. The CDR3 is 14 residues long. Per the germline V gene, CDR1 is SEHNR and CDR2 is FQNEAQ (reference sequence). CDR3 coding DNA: TGTGCCAGCAGCTTAAATTCCGGAAAAGAAAAACTGTTTTTT. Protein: CASSLNSGKEKLFF.

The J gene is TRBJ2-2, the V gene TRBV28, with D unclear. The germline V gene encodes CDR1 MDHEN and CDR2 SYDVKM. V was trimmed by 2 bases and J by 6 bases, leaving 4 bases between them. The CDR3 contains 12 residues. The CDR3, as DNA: TGTGCCAGCAGTTTACCGGCCGGGGAGCTGTTTTTT. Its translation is CASSLPAGELFF.

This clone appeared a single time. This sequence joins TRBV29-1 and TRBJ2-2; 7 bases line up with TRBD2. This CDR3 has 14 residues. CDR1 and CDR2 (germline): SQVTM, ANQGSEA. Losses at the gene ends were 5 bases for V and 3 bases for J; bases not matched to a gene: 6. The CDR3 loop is CSVQSGTYTGELFF. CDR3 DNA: TGCAGCGTTCAAAGCGGGACCTACACCGGGGAGCTGTTTTTT.